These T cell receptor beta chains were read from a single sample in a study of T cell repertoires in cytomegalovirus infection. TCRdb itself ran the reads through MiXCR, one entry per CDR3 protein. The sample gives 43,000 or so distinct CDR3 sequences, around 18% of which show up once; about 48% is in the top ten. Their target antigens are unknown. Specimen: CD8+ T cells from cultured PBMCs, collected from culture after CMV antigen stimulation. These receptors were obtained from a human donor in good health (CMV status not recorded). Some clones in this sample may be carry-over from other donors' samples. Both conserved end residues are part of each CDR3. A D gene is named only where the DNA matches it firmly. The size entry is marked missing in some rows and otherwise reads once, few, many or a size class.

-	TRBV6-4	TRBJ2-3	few	TGTGCCACCCAGACTTGGGGTCGCGGGGTCACAGATACGCAGTATTTT	CATQTWGRGVTDTQYF
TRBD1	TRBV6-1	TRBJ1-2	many	TGTGCCAGCAGTAAGGGGGTCCGTATTTCTGGACAGGGGGCCAGAAACTATGGCTACACCTTC	CASSKGVRISGQGARNYGYTF
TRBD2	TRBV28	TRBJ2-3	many	TGTGCCAGCAGTTTATCGAAGGGACTAGGAAGTAGCACAGATACGCAGTATTTT	CASSLSKGLGSSTDTQYF
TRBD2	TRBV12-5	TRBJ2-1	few	TGTGCTAGTGGTACACTAGCGCCGTTCTTC	CASGTLAPFF
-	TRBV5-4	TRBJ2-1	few	TGTGCCAGCAGCTTGTCGGGAACGGGTGAGCAGTTCTTC	CASSLSGTGEQFF
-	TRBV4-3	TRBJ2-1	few	TGCGCCAGCAGCCAAGCGGCAGGGGCCCCAGGGAATGAGCAGTTCTTC	CASSQAAGAPGNEQFF
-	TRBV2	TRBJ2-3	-	TGTGCCAGCAGTGTATACCAGGATACGCAGTATTTT	CASSVYQDTQYF
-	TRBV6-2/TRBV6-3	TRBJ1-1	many	TGTGCCAGCAGTCATGGAACAAACACTGAAGCTTTCTTT	CASSHGTNTEAFF
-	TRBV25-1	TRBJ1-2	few	TGTGCCAGCAGTGAATATCCCGACAGGATAGGCGGCTACACCTTC	CASSEYPDRIGGYTF
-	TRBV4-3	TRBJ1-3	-	TGCGCCAGCAGCCAAGATAGGGACACCTCTGGAAACACCATATATTTT	CASSQDRDTSGNTIYF
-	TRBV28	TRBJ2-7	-	TGTGCCAGCCTACAGGCTTCCTACGAGCAGTACTTC	CASLQASYEQYF
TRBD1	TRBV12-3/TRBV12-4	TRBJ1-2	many	TGTGCCAGCAGTTCCCTTGACAGGGGCGGGAATGGCTACACCTTC	CASSSLDRGGNGYTF
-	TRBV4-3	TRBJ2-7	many	TGCGCCAGCAGCCTAGGGGTGGGACACAACTACGAGCAGTACTTC	CASSLGVGHNYEQYF
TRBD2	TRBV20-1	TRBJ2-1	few	TGCAGTGCTTTCTTCGCTAGCGGCTCCTACAATGAGCAGTTCTTC	CSAFFASGSYNEQFF
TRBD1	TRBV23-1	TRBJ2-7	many	TGCGCCAGCAGTCATTTACTTGGACAGGGACCAACCTACGAGCAGTACTTC	CASSHLLGQGPTYEQYF
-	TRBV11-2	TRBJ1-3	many	TGTGCCAGCAGCCCCAGCACTGGAAACACCATATATTTT	CASSPSTGNTIYF
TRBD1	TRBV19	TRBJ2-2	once	TGTGCCAGTAGTAAATTGGGACAGGGGAGTGCTGCCACCGGGGAGCTGTTTTTT	CASSKLGQGSAATGELFF
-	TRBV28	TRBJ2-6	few	TGTGCCAGCAGTTACCCGCGATGGGGACTGCCTAGCTCTGGGGCCAACGTCCTGACTTTC	CASSYPRWGLPSSGANVLTF
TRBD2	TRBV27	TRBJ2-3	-	TGTGCCAGCAGTTTATCGACTCCTAGCGGGGGTGCAGATACGCAGTATTTT	CASSLSTPSGGADTQYF
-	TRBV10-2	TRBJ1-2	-	TGCGCCAGCAGTGAGGGAGGCCCCCTCAACTATGGCTACACCTTC	CASSEGGPLNYGYTF
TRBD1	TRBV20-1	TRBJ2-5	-	TGCAGTGCTCGGGACAGAGGCCAAGAGACCCAGTACTTC	CSARDRGQETQYF
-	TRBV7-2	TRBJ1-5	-	TGTGCCAGCAGCTTAGTGAGGGGGGAAAATCAGCCCCAGCATTTT	CASSLVRGENQPQHF
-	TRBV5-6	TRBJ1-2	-	TGTGCCAGCAGCTTTTTCGGGTCAGCCTCTGAGGGCTACACCTTC	CASSFFGSASEGYTF
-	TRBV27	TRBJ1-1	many	TGTGCCAGCAGGCCCCTAGTGGTGAACACTGAAGCTTTCTTT	CASRPLVVNTEAFF
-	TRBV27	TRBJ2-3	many	TGTGCCAGCAGTTTGGGCACAGATACGCAGTATTTT	CASSLGTDTQYF
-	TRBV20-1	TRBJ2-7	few	TGCAGTGCCGCGCCCGAGGGCGGGTACTACGAGCAGTACTTC	CSAAPEGGYYEQYF
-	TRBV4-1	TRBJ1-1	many	TGCGCCAGCAGCCAAGCGGCGGCGAACACTGAAGCTTTCTTT	CASSQAAANTEAFF
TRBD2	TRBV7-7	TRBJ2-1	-	TGTGCTAGCAGCTTAGTCGACCGGGCGGGAGCTTTGAATGAGCAGTTCTTC	CASSLVDRAGALNEQFF
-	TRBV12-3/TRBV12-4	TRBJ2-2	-	TGTGCCAGCAGTCCTTACGGGGAGCTGTTTTTT	CASSPYGELFF
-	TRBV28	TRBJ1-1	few	TGTGCCAGCAGATCCACCCCAGGGTTACGGAACACTGAAGCTTTCTTT	CASRSTPGLRNTEAFF
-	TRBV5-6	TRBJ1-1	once	TGTGCCAGCATCGATCAGGGTAGAGCTTTCTTT	CASIDQGRAFF
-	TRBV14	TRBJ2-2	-	TGTGCCAACAGCCATTGGGGTACCGGGGAGCTGTTTTTT	CANSHWGTGELFF
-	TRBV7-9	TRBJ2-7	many	TGTGCCAGCAGCCCAGAGGAGGGCTACGTCGACGAGCAGTACTTC	CASSPEEGYVDEQYF
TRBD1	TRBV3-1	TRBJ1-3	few	TGTGCCAGCAGCCCATCCTGGACAGGGGGCTCTGGAAACACCATATATTTT	CASSPSWTGGSGNTIYF
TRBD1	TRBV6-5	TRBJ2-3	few	TGTGCCAGCAGCCCCGACAGGGTCCCCACAGATACGCAGTATTTT	CASSPDRVPTDTQYF
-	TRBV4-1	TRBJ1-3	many	TGCGCCAGCAGCCTGATCGAGGTGGGAAACACCATATATTTT	CASSLIEVGNTIYF
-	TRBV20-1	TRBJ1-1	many	TGCAGTGCTCTCGCCGACGGGGACCGCCGAGAAGCTTTCTTT	CSALADGDRREAFF
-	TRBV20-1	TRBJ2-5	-	TGCAGTGCCCGGGACGGGGTTGCCATAGCGAGAGAGACCCAGTACTTC	CSARDGVAIARETQYF
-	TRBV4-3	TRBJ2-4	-	TGCGCCAGCAGCCAAGAACAGGACGGGGTCCGAGCCAAAAACATTCAGTACTTC	CASSQEQDGVRAKNIQYF
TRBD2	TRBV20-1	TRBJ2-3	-	TGCAGTGCTAGAGATTCAGCGGGAGGGGCAGATACGCAGTATTTT	CSARDSAGGADTQYF